The source of this T cell receptor beta chain is a study of cytomegalovirus exposure and HLA in healthy donors. Background on the study: Earlier, some 200 million T cells were analyzed, and around 100 million unique TCR beta sequences were found among them. Among the roughly 380 donors who were genotyped, roughly 76% fell in the genetic ancestry cluster that is associated with self-reported Caucasian donors.

This clone appeared a few times. Antigen unknown. The study's findings and limits: Previous analysis showed most TCR beta V segments were productive about 87% or about 30% of the time. In a later analysis, donors in an Asian-associated ancestry cluster reportedly had fewer N-insertions in productive TCRs than the cohort mean.

This CDR3 has 16 residues. The trim removed 4 bases at V and 3 bases at J, leaving 8 bases unmatched. From germline, CDR1 is SGHDT and CDR2 YYEEEE. Primers included in the PCR were 60 Vbeta and 13 Jbeta primers. Some clones are missing from TCRdb's copy, which holds only in-frame ones; the method was immunoSEQ multiplex PCR. The sample has about 140,000 clones; under 70% are singletons. Sequencing used PBMCs. This rearrangement joins TRBV5-6 to TRBJ1-1, with 11 positions matching TRBD1. This receptor was taken from a woman aged 55-70 years in good health and CMV-seronegative. The CDR3 region is CASSIPGQGADTEAFF. The CDR3 DNA follows: TGTGCCAGCAGCATTCCAGGACAGGGGGCGGACACTGAAGCTTTCTTT.